One and the same sample provided the 32 T cell receptor beta chains below, sequenced in a study of post-analysis software for immune sequencing data. Study results and limitations: The five TRBV segments detected at higher frequency in patients than in controls included TRBV5-6, TRBV5-1 and TRBV20-1.

TCR beta cDNA libraries had unique molecular identifiers. TCRdb fed the PCR reads into MiXCR, producing one record per CDR3 protein. In the table there are about 460,000 distinct CDR3 sequences, roughly 45% of which are singletons. What these receptors recognize is not known. Sequenced input: blood. All receptors derive from a girl between 5 and 17 years old with multiple sclerosis.

This clonotype was seen more than once but under ten times. This chain's CDR3 is CASSQGGEAFF. The CDR3 DNA follows: TGTGCCAGCAGCCAAGGAGGAGAGGCTTTCTTT. The J gene is TRBJ1-1, the V gene TRBV4-2; D not resolved. Trimming took 1 base from V and 11 from J, leaving 8 bases between them. This CDR3 has 11 amino acids. Germline V gives CDR1 LGHNA, CDR2 YNFKEQ.

The chain uses TRBV18 and TRBJ2-7, with 12 bases fitting TRBD2. The junction had 4 bases not matched to a gene; V was cut back by 2 bases and J by 2 bases. CDR3 length: 16 residues. Germline V gene sequence: CDR1 KGHSH, CDR2 LQKENI. CDR3 in amino acids: CASSPSGTSGPYEQYF. The DNA of the CDR3 is TGTGCCAGCTCACCAAGCGGGACTAGCGGGCCCTACGAGCAGTACTTC.

This chain joins TRBV20-1 and TRBJ2-5; D unclear. From germline, CDR1 is DFQATT and CDR2 SNEGSKA (reference sequence). CDR3 length equals 13 residues. The ends were cut back, 7 bases at V and 4 bases at J, with 16 bases in the middle. The CDR3 here is CSGLAGPPETQYF. In DNA form, the CDR3 reads TGCAGTGGATTAGCCGGGCCTCCAGAGACCCAGTACTTC.

The V gene is TRBV7-7, the J gene TRBJ2-1; 13 bases map to TRBD2. Trimming at V came to 6 bases and at J to 10 bases, leaving 9 bases not matched to a gene. This CDR3 spans 15 amino acids. Germline V gene data show CDR1 as SSHAT and CDR2 as FNYEAQ (reference sequence). CDR3 residues: CASSKGLAGADEQFF. Written as DNA, the CDR3 is TGTGCCAGCAGTAAAGGACTAGCGGGGGCGGACGAGCAGTTCTTC.

V gene TRBV12-3 or TRBV12-4 combines with J gene TRBJ2-6; D remains ambiguous. Trimming shortened V by 6 bases and J by 0 bases, and 9 bases separated the two germline ends. This CDR3 is built from 15 residues. This CDR3 reads CASSQTYSGANVLTF. The CDR3 coding sequence is TGTGCCAGCAGCCAAACCTACTCTGGGGCCAACGTCCTGACTTTC.

This clonotype was counted a few times. The rearrangement joins TRBV28 to TRBJ2-7; D gene ambiguous. This CDR3 comprises 14 residues. CDR1 and CDR2 from the germline V gene are MDHEN and SYDVKM. V lost 7 bases, J lost 2 bases, and 15 bases lay in between. The CDR3 DNA is TGTGCCAGCAAGCGAACCGAAGGGACCTACGAGCAGTACTTC. Translating gives CASKRTEGTYEQYF.

The V and J genes are TRBV7-9 and TRBJ2-7, with D unresolved. The germline V gene encodes CDR1 SEHNR and CDR2 FQNEAQ (reference sequence). The CDR3 is made up of 11 amino acids. Between the trimmed V and J ends, which lost 2 bases and 7 bases, there was a span of 6 bases. The CDR3 DNA follows: TGTGCCAGCAGCTTATCCCGAGAGCAGTACTTC. Its translation is CASSLSREQYF.

The chain carries TRBV28 and TRBJ2-3; TRBD1 agrees at 9 bases. The trim removed 0 bases at V and 0 bases at J, leaving 4 bases unmatched. Looked up from germline, CDR1 is MDHEN and CDR2 is SYDVKM. This CDR3 spans 17 amino acids. The CDR3, as DNA: TGTGCCAGCAGTTTATGGGGGACAGGGTACAGCACAGATACGCAGTATTTT. Amino acid sequence: CASSLWGTGYSTDTQYF.

This clonotype was seen once. The rearrangement joins TRBV25-1 to TRBJ2-7; TRBD1 or TRBD2 may be the D gene (5 bases each). V was trimmed by 4 bases and J by 0 bases, leaving 13 bases between them. CDR1 is MGHDK, CDR2 SYGVNS, per germline. CDR3 length: 15 amino acids. The DNA of the CDR3 is TGTGCCAGCAGTGTCCGGGACGGTAGCTCCTACGAGCAGTACTTC. Protein sequence: CASSVRDGSSYEQYF.

This clonotype was recorded at least ten times. The rearrangement joins TRBV4-1 to TRBJ2-4; the match to TRBD2 covers 7 bases. The V gene's germline CDR1 is MGHRA and CDR2 YSYEKL. This CDR3 spans 13 amino acids. The V and J ends lost 4 bases and 15 bases, in that order; junction bases with no gene match: 12. The CDR3 sequence is CASSPEAGVSLYF. The DNA for the CDR3 is TGCGCCAGCAGCCCGGAGGCGGGAGTATCCCTGTACTTC.

V and J are TRBV25-1 and TRBJ2-2; no definite D call. V lost 5 bases to trimming and J lost 1 base, with 8 bases between them. The CDR3 covers 14 residues. Germline lookup yields CDR1 MGHDK and CDR2 SYGVNS. The CDR3 spells CASSMPMNTGELFF. CDR3 nucleotides: TGTGCCAGCAGTATGCCTATGAACACCGGGGAGCTGTTTTTT.

There are a few counts of this clonotype. The chain employs TRBV7-3 and TRBJ2-5, with 14 bases identical to TRBD2. CDR1 SGHTA and CDR2 FQGTGA come from the germline V gene. The CDR3 has 18 amino acids. Trimming cost V 4 bases and J 1 base; bases outside gene matches: 8. The CDR3 loop reads CASSSGTSGRRSQETQYF. CDR3 sequence (DNA): TGTGCCAGCAGCTCCGGGACTAGCGGGAGAAGATCCCAAGAGACCCAGTACTTC.

This clonotype was observed a few times. This chain connects TRBV6-1 to TRBJ1-2; D may be TRBD1 (6 bases). This CDR3 contains 14 residues. The germline gives CDR1 MNHNS, CDR2 SASEGT. V was shortened by 5 bases and J by 7 bases, with 17 bases between the two germline ends. The DNA for the CDR3 is TGTGCCAGCAGTACCATAGCAGGGGATCGTGGCTACACCTTC. Translated: CASSTIAGDRGYTF.

The chain combines TRBV10-3 with TRBJ2-1; 7 nucleotides agree with TRBD2. Germline-derived CDR1 and CDR2 are ENHRY and SYGVKD. The CDR3 covers 15 residues. The J segment lost 4 bases and the V segment lost 8 bases, leaving 11 bases of the junction unmatched. This CDR3 is CAIAAGTMTYNEQFF. CDR3 coding DNA: TGTGCCATCGCTGCGGGGACTATGACATACAATGAGCAGTTCTTC.

V gene TRBV5-1 combines with J gene TRBJ2-1, with 7 bases identical to TRBD2. CDR3 length equals 16 residues. The trim removed 0 bases at V and 8 bases at J, leaving 11 bases unmatched. From germline, CDR1 is SGHRS and CDR2 YFSETQ. CDR3 in amino acids: CASSLGLAPSRDEQFF. As DNA, the CDR3 is TGCGCCAGCAGCTTGGGACTAGCTCCCTCCCGGGATGAGCAGTTCTTC.

V and J are TRBV6-5 and TRBJ2-3; D remains unclear. The ends were cut back, 5 bases at V and 6 bases at J, with 12 bases in the middle. The germline V gene encodes CDR1 MNHEY and CDR2 SVGAGI. This CDR3 has 13 residues. CDR3 loop: CASSAGSVDTQYF. CDR3 in DNA: TGTGCCAGCAGTGCCGGGTCGGTGGATACGCAGTATTTT.

As regards this clonotype: The missing conserved phenylalanine or tryptophan at the end of this CDR3 makes a read error likely. The CDR3 nucleotides are TGTGCCAGCAGTCCTCCACAGGCTTGGGAGCAGTTCGTC. This encodes CASSPPQAWEQFV. V gene TRBV27 combines with J gene TRBJ2-1, with a tentative D call TRBD1 (5 bases). This CDR3 has 13 residues. V was clipped by 5 bases and J by 10 bases, with 15 bases between them. CDR1 MNHEY and CDR2 SMNVEV come from the germline V gene (reference sequence).

The J gene is TRBJ1-2, the V gene TRBV6-2 or TRBV6-3; unclear D gene. The CDR3 is made up of 14 amino acids. Trimming stripped 0 bases from V and 4 bases from J, with 9 bases between. Germline V gene data show CDR1 as MNHEY and CDR2 as SVGEGT. This chain's CDR3 is CASSYSRAAYGYTF. CDR3 sequence (DNA): TGTGCCAGCAGTTACTCACGGGCTGCCTATGGCTACACCTTC.

The genes are TRBV19 and TRBJ1-4; D might be TRBD1 (6 bases). Looked up from germline, CDR1 is LNHDA and CDR2 is SQIVND (reference sequence). CDR3 length: 14 residues. Trimming took off 5 bases at V and 4 bases at J, with 11 bases between the two ends. CDR3 amino acids: CASSSRQVNEKLFF. In DNA form, the CDR3 reads TGTGCCAGTAGTTCCCGACAGGTTAATGAAAAACTGTTTTTT.

This clonotype has only one observation. The V call is TRBV28, the J call TRBJ2-5; TRBD1 matches 7 bases. The J call may be mistaken, given a closer DNA end match to TRBJ2-7. Per germline, CDR1 MDHEN and CDR2 SYDVKM. CDR3 length: 14 amino acids. The CDR3: CASSLLQGIYEQYF. In nucleotides, the CDR3 is TGTGCCAGCAGTTTGTTACAGGGGATCTACGAGCAGTACTTC.

This clonotype was counted between two and nine times. The V and J genes are TRBV12-3 or TRBV12-4 and TRBJ1-6; D unresolved. V lost 5 bases to trimming and J lost 8 bases, with 10 bases between them. The CDR3 runs to 13 residues. The CDR3 DNA follows: TGTGCCAGCAGTCGGACCTCCGATTCACCCCTCCACTTT. This codes for CASSRTSDSPLHF.

The chain has TRBV6-2 or TRBV6-3 and TRBJ2-1; D is undetermined. V was shortened by 6 bases and J by 4 bases, with 7 bases between the two germline ends. Germline V gene sequence: CDR1 MNHEY, CDR2 SVGEGT. This CDR3 is built from 12 residues. The DNA of the CDR3 is TGTGCCAGCAGGGGTCGATACAATGAGCAGTTCTTC. It translates to CASRGRYNEQFF.

The gene calls are TRBV27 and TRBJ2-1, with D perhaps assigned TRBD1 or TRBD2 (5 bases each). The CDR3 runs to 16 residues. V lost 3 bases and J 0 bases, leaving 12 bases between the germline ends. Germline V gene data show CDR1 as MNHEY and CDR2 as SMNVEV (reference sequence). CDR3 in DNA: TGTGCCAGCAGTTTGGGGACCGTGAGCTCCTACAATGAGCAGTTCTTC. Its protein product is CASSLGTVSSYNEQFF.

In regard to this clonotype: A much larger clone is a single base away; this may be a read error. The chain joins TRBV10-3 to TRBJ1-6; D gene unclear. Germline CDR1 and CDR2: ENHRY and SYGVKD. This CDR3 contains 14 residues. The CDR3 DNA follows: TGTGCCATCAGGGGAACACCTGAGGCTTCACCCCCCCACTTT. Translated: CAIRGTPEASPPHF.

This clonotype was observed a single time. CDR3 protein: CASRGQGITEAFF. Here the CDR3 DNA reads TGTGCCAGCCGGGGACAGGGAATCACTGAAGCTTTCTTT. The chain employs TRBV6-6 and TRBJ1-1; 9 bases align to TRBD1. From germline, CDR1 is MNHNY and CDR2 SVGAGI (reference sequence). V shed 8 bases and J 4 bases; nucleotides not matched to a gene: 5. The CDR3 is 13 amino acids.

In regard to this clonotype: This may come from a read error, since a much larger clone is one base off. This rearrangement joins TRBV12-3 or TRBV12-4 to TRBJ2-3; 12 nucleotides align to TRBD2. The CDR3 sequence is 13 residues long. CDR3 amino acids: CASGLAGTDAQYF. DNA for the CDR3: TGTGCCAGCGGACTAGCGGGAACAGATGCGCAGTATTTT.

The rearrangement uses TRBV4-1 and TRBJ2-1; 8 bases fit TRBD2. The CDR3 length is 18 residues. Germline V CDR1 and CDR2: MGHRA, YSYEKL. The trim removed 5 bases at V and 3 bases at J, leaving 15 bases unmatched. The CDR3 spells CASSCEGSGSDYYNEQFF. DNA for the CDR3: TGCGCCAGCAGCTGTGAGGGGAGCGGGAGCGACTACTACAATGAGCAGTTCTTC.

V is TRBV7-2 and J is TRBJ1-5; D is ambiguous. Per germline, CDR1 SGHTA and CDR2 FQGNSA. V lost 1 base and J lost 3, with 7 bases in between. This CDR3 contains 14 residues. The DNA of the CDR3 is TGTGCCAGCAGCTTAGAAGGGTTCAATCAGCCCCAGCATTTT. Translation gives CASSLEGFNQPQHF.

As DNA, the CDR3 is TGCGCCAGCAGCTTAGCGTTCCAGGGAGAGACCCAGTACTTC. Amino acids: CASSLAFQGETQYF. The chain joins TRBV5-1 to TRBJ2-5; D perhaps matches TRBD1 (5 bases). V gave up 2 bases and J gave up 4 bases, with 12 bases separating them. From germline, CDR1 is SGHRS and CDR2 YFSETQ. This CDR3 has 14 residues.

The J gene is TRBJ2-5, the V gene TRBV12-3 or TRBV12-4, with a weak D call TRBD2 (5 bases). V was pared by 0 bases and J by 1 base, with 9 bases between. This CDR3 has 15 residues. CDR3 protein: CASSLAGSGQETQYF. The CDR3 nucleotides read TGTGCCAGCAGTTTAGCCGGAAGCGGCCAAGAGACCCAGTACTTC.

The chain combines TRBV20-1 with TRBJ2-1; no clear D. CDR1 DFQATT and CDR2 SNEGSKA come from the germline V gene (reference sequence). Deletions cut 5 bases from V and 7 bases from J, with 12 bases between. The CDR3 consists of 12 residues. As DNA, the CDR3 is TGCAGTGCTCCCCACCTTGTGAATGAGCAGTTCTTC. Its translation is CSAPHLVNEQFF.

This rearrangement joins TRBV9 to TRBJ1-1; possible D gene TRBD1, 6 bases. Trimming pared 3 bases from V and 5 bases from J, leaving 11 bases between. CDR3 length: 13 residues. In germline, CDR1 is SGDLS, CDR2 YYNGEE. In DNA form, the CDR3 reads TGTGCCAGCAGCGCCGGGACATTGACTGAAGCTTTCTTT. Translated, it gives CASSAGTLTEAFF.